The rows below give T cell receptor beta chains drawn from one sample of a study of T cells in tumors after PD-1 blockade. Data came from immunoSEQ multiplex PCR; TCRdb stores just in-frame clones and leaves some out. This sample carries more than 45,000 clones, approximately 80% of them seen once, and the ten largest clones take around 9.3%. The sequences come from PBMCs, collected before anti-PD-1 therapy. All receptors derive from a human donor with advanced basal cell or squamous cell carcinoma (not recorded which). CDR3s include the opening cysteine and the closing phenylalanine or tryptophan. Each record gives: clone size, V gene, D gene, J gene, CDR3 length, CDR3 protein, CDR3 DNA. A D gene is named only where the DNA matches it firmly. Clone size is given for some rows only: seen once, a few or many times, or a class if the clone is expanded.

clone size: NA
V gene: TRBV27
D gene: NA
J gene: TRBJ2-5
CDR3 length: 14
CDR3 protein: CASSSRPVRETQYF
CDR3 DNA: TGTGCCAGCAGTTCCCGTCCAGTTAGGGAGACCCAGTACTTC

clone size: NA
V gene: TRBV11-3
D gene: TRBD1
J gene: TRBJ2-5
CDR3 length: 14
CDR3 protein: CASSTGQGRETQYF
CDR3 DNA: TGTGCCAGCAGCACCGGACAGGGCCGGGAGACCCAGTACTTC

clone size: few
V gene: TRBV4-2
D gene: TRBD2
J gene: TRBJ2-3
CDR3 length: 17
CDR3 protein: CASSHGLAGAIEDTQYF
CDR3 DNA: TGTGCCAGCAGCCACGGACTAGCGGGGGCGATTGAAGATACGCAGTATTTT

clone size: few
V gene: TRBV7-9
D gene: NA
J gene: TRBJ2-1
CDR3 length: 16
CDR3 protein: CASSHPAGSSYNEQFF
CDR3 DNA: TGTGCCAGCAGCCATCCGGCAGGGAGCTCCTACAATGAGCAGTTCTTC

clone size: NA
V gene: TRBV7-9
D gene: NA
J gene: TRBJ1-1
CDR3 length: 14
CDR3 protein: CATQRAGGEGEAFF
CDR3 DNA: TGTGCCACACAACGAGCTGGGGGCGAGGGTGAAGCTTTCTTT

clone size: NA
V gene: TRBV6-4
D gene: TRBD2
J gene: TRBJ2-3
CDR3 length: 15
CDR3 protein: CASSTLAGGEDTQYF
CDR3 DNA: TGTGCCAGCAGTACACTAGCGGGAGGAGAGGATACGCAGTATTTT

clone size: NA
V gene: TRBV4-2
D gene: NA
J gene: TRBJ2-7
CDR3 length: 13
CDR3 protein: CASSHQTGYEQYF
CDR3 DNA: TGTGCCAGCAGCCACCAGACTGGCTACGAGCAGTACTTC

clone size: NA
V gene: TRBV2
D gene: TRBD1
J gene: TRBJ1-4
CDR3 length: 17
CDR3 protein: CASSASRDREVPEKLFF
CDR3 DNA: TGTGCCAGCAGTGCTTCGAGGGACAGGGAAGTGCCCGAAAAACTGTTTTTT

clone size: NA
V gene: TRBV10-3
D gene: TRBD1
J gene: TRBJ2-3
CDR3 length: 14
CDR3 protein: CAIRPGTATDTQYF
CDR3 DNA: TGTGCCATCAGGCCCGGGACAGCCACAGATACGCAGTATTTT

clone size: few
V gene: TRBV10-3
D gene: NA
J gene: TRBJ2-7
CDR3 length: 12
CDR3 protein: CASSGATGEQYF
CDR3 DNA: TGTGCCTCCTCTGGGGCGACGGGCGAGCAGTACTTC

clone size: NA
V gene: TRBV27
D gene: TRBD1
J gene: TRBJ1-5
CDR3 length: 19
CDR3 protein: CASSYPPRSGTASNQPQHF
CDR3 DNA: TGTGCCAGCAGTTACCCCCCTCGCTCCGGGACAGCCAGCAATCAGCCCCAGCATTTT

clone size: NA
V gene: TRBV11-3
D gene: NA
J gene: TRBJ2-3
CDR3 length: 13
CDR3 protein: CASSSTALDTQYF
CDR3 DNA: TGTGCCAGCAGCTCTACCGCATTGGATACGCAGTATTTT

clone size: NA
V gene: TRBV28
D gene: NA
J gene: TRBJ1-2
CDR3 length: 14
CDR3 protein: CASSSQRGSYGYTF
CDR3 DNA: TGTGCCAGCAGTTCCCAGCGTGGCTCCTATGGCTACACCTTC

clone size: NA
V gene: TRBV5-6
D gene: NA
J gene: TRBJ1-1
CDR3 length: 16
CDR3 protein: CASSSIWPARDTEAFF
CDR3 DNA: TGTGCCAGCAGCTCGATTTGGCCAGCAAGGGACACTGAAGCTTTCTTT

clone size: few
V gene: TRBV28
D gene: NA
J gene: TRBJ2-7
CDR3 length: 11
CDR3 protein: CASSLQYEQYF
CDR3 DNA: TGTGCCAGCAGTTTGCAGTACGAGCAGTACTTC

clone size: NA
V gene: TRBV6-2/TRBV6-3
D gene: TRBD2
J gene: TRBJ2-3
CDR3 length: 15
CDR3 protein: CASSYQGLVADTQYF
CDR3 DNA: TGTGCCAGCAGTTACCAGGGACTAGTGGCAGATACGCAGTATTTT

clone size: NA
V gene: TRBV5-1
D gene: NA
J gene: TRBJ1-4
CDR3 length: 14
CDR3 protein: CASSLDGPNEKLFF
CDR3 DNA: TGCGCCAGCAGCTTGGACGGACCTAATGAAAAACTGTTTTTT

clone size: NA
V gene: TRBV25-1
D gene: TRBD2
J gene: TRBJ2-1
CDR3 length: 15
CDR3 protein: CASSGERDHYNEQFF
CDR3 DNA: TGTGCCAGCAGTGGGGAGCGGGACCATTACAATGAGCAGTTCTTC

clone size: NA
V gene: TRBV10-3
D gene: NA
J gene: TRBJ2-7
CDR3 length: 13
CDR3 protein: CAISEGDSYEQYF
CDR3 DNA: TGTGCCATCAGCGAGGGGGATTCCTACGAGCAGTACTTC

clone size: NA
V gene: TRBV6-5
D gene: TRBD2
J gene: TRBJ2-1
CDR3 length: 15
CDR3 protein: CASSLTSGTYNEQFF
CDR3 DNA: TGTGCCAGCAGCCTGACTAGCGGGACGTACAATGAGCAGTTCTTC

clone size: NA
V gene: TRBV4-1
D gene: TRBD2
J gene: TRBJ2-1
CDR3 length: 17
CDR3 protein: CASSQGGRVSIYNEQFF
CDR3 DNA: TGCGCCAGCAGCCAAGGGGGGAGGGTTTCGATTTACAATGAGCAGTTCTTC

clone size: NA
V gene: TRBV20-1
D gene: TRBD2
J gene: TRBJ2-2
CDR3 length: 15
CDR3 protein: CSASYSGRNTGELFF
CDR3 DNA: TGCAGTGCTAGTTATAGCGGGAGGAACACCGGGGAGCTGTTTTTT

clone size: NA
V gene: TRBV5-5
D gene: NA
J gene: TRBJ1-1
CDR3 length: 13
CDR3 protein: CASSPGVNTEAFF
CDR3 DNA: TGTGCCAGCAGCCCAGGGGTGAACACTGAAGCTTTCTTT

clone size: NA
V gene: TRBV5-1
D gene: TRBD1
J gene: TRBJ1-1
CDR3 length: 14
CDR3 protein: CASSPGTGNTEAFF
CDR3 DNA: TGCGCCAGCAGTCCGGGGACAGGGAACACTGAAGCTTTCTTT

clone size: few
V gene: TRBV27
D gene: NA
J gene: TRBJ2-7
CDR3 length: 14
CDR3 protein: CASSPLGKKGEQYF
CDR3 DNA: TGTGCCAGCAGTCCCCTGGGGAAGAAAGGCGAGCAGTACTTC